The 9 T cell receptor beta chains listed next were all sequenced from one sample in a study of T-cell memory formation after mild COVID-19 (dated by TCRdb to the early 2020s). The library was made by 5' RACE. Sequenced on an Illumina NovaSeq 6000. TCRdb ran its own pipeline on the public reads, namely fastp trimming at Q25 and MiXCR clone calling, and kept in-frame beta chains. Each record represents a unique CDR3 protein, reported with the most common genes and DNA among its rows. In this sample the table shows about 140,000 distinct CDR3 sequences, approximately 14% of which occur a single time. The top ten clonotypes cover 12% to 15% of the sample. Sequencing used PBMCs or a T cell subset sorted from them (not recorded which). These receptors were obtained from an adult woman who had mild COVID-19 (a few samples of this study predate the infection). The sample titles of this study are shuffled in the database, so cell type and time point are left out; the donor was told from shared clones.

This clonotype was recorded many times. The V gene is TRBV24-1, the J gene TRBJ1-5, with D perhaps matching TRBD1 (6 bases). This CDR3 is built from 15 residues. The ends were cut back, 4 bases at V and 2 bases at J, with 11 bases in the middle. Germline CDR1 KGHDR, CDR2 SFDVKD. The CDR3 loop is CATSETRTGNQPQHF. The DNA for the CDR3 is TGTGCCACCAGTGAAACCAGGACAGGCAATCAGCCCCAGCATTTT.

This clonotype was seen only a few times. The rearrangement uses TRBV11-2 and TRBJ2-1; 8 nucleotides align to TRBD2. This CDR3 contains 20 residues. CDR1 is SGHAT and CDR2 is FQNNGV in the germline V gene. V lost 1 base and J lost 0; bases outside the gene matches: 14. This chain's CDR3 is CASSLGVSGAPGPSYNEQFF. The CDR3 DNA is TGTGCCAGCAGCTTAGGGGTTAGCGGGGCCCCCGGGCCCTCCTACAATGAGCAGTTCTTC. The full variable domain, rest sourced from reference TRBV11-2 and TRBJ2-1, is EAGVAQSPRYKIIEKRQSVAFWCNPISGHATLYWYQQILGQGPKLLIQFQNNGVVDDSQLPKDRFSAERLKGVDSTLKIQPAKLEDSAVYLCASSLGVSGAPGPSYNEQFFGPGTRLTVL.

The rearrangement uses TRBV2 and TRBJ2-5; perhaps D is TRBD1 or TRBD2 (5 bases each). The V gene lost 6 bases and the J gene lost 0 bases, with 14 bases spanning the gap. CDR3 length: 15 residues. Germline assignment: CDR1 SNHLY and CDR2 FYNNEI. The CDR3 bases are TGTGCCAGCAGGTCCCGGGACGGAGACCAAGAGACCCAGTACTTC. It translates to CASRSRDGDQETQYF.

At least ten counts were recorded for this clonotype. The chain employs TRBV15 and TRBJ2-2; 10 bases map to TRBD1. Trimming cost V 5 bases and J 7 bases; bases outside gene matches: 7. The CDR3 is 15 amino acids. The V gene's germline CDR1 is LNHNV and CDR2 YYDKDF (reference sequence). The CDR3 is CATSGRQGAFGELFF. CDR3 bases: TGTGCCACCAGCGGACGACAGGGGGCCTTCGGGGAGCTGTTTTTT.

The rearrangement links TRBV7-9 to TRBJ2-7; 10 positions match TRBD1. The ends lost 1 base at V and 5 bases at J; junction bases unmatched: 11. Germline CDR1 and CDR2: SEHNR and FQNEAQ (reference sequence). The CDR3 consists of 17 residues. As DNA, the CDR3 is TGTGCCAGCAGCTTAGATCCGGGACAGGGGCCTCGGGACGAGCAGTACTTC. It yields the protein CASSLDPGQGPRDEQYF.

The chain has TRBV29-1 and TRBJ2-3; TRBD1 aligns across 10 bases. Per the germline V gene, CDR1 is SQVTM and CDR2 is ANQGSEA. The CDR3 spans 13 residues. Germline trimming cut 4 bases from V and 4 bases from J; bases unmatched to any gene: 2. CDR3 DNA sequence: TGCAGCGTTGGACAGGGGGCGCCAGATACGCAGTATTTT. Translating gives CSVGQGAPDTQYF.

This chain uses TRBV7-2 with TRBJ1-3; D gene unclear. Trimming cost V 5 bases and J 3 bases, with 14 bases left between them. The CDR3 runs to 15 residues. Germline assignment: CDR1 SGHTA and CDR2 FQGNSA. The CDR3 region is CASSPGRLNGNTIYF. In DNA form, the CDR3 reads TGTGCCAGCAGCCCAGGACGGCTAAATGGAAACACCATATATTTT.

This chain joins TRBV7-3 and TRBJ1-1, with unresolved D. Germline values: CDR1 SGHTA, CDR2 FQGTGA. V dropped 2 bases and J dropped 6 bases, with 10 bases sitting between them. The CDR3 extends over 13 amino acids. CDR3 nucleotides: TGTGCCAGCAGCTTAGGGAGCCCGGCTGAAGCTTTCTTT. This sequence encodes CASSLGSPAEAFF. The variable domain in full, completed from reference TRBV7-3 and TRBJ1-1, reads GAGVSQTPSNKVTEKGKYVELRCDPISGHTALYWYRQSLGQGPEFLIYFQGTGAADDSGLPNDRFFAVRPEGSVSTLKIQRTERGDSAVYLCASSLGSPAEAFFGQGTRLTVV.

There are a few counts of this clonotype. This chain uses TRBV29-1 with TRBJ2-7, with TRBD1 matching 10 bases. The CDR3 is 12 amino acids. After removal of 7 bases from V and 4 bases from J, the junction contained 4 bases not matched to a gene. Per the germline V gene, CDR1 is SQVTM and CDR2 is ANQGSEA. The CDR3 spells CSAGTGVYEQYF. As DNA, the CDR3 is TGCAGCGCCGGGACAGGGGTATACGAGCAGTACTTC.